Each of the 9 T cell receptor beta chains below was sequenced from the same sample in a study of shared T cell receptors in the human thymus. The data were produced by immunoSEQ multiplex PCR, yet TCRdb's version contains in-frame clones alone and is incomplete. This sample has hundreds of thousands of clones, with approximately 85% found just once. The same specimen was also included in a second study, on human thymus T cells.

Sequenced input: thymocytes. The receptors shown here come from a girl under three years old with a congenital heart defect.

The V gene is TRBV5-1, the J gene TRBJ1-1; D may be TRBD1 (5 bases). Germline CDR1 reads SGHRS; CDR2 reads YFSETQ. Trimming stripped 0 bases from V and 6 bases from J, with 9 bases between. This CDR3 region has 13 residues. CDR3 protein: CASSLGEQAEAFF. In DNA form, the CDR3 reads TGCGCCAGCAGCTTGGGGGAACAGGCTGAAGCTTTCTTT.

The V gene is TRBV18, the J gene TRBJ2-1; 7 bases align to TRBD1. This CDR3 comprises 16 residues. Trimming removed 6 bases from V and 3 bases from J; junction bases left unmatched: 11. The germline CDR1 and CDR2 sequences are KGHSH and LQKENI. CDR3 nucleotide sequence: TGTGCCAGCTCGCCAATCCGGGACAGCCTCTACAATGAGCAGTTCTTC. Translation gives CASSPIRDSLYNEQFF.

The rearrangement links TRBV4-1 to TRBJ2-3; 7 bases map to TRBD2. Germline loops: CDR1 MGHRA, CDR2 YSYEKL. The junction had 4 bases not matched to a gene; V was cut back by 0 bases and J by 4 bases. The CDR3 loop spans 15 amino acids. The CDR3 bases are TGCGCCAGCAGCCAAGAAGCGGCGGGGGCAGATACGCAGTATTTT. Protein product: CASSQEAAGADTQYF.

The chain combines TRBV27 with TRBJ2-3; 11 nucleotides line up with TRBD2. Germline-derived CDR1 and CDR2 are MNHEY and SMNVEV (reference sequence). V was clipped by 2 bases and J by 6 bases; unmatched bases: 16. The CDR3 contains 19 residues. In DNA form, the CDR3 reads TGTGCCAGCAGTTTAGGCCCTAGCGGGGGGCCACCACCGAGGGATACGCAGTATTTT. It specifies CASSLGPSGGPPPRDTQYF.

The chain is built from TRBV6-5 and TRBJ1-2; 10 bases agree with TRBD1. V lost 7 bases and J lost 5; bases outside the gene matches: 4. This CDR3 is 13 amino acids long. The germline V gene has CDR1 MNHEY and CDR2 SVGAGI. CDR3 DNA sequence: TGTGCCAGCACCAGGACAGGGGGGTATGGCTACACCTTC. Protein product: CASTRTGGYGYTF.

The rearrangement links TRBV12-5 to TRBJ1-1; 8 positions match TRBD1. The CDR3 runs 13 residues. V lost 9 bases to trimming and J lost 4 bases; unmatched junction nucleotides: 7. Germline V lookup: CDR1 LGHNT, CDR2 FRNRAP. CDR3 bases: TGTGCTAGAACCGGGACAGGTGGCACTGAAGCTTTCTTT. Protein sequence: CARTGTGGTEAFF.

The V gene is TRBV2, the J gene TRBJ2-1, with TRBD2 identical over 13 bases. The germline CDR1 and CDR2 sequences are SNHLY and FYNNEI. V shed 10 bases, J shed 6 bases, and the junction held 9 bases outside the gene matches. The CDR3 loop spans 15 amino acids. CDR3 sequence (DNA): TGTGCCATCCGAACCGGGACTAGCGGGACCAATGAGCAGTTCTTC. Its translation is CAIRTGTSGTNEQFF.

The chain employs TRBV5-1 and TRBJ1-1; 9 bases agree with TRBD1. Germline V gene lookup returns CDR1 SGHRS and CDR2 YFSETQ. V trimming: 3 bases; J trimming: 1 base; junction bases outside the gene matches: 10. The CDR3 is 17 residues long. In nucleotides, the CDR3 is TGCGCCAGCAGCTGGTGGGGACAGGGTCTCCCGAACACTGAAGCTTTCTTT. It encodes CASSWWGQGLPNTEAFF.

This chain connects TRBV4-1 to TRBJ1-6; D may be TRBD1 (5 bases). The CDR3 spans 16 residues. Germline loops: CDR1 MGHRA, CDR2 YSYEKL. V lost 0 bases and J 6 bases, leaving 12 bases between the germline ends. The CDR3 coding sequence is TGCGCCAGCAGCCAAGATCAGCGGGGGTCTAATTCACCCCTCCACTTT. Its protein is CASSQDQRGSNSPLHF.